This TCR beta chain is drawn from a study of blood T cell repertoires in COVID-19 (dated by TCRdb to 2018 to 2020). Regarding the study in general: The collaborator samples originated in the United States, Italy and Spain and spanned the acute and convalescent phases of COVID-19. The material from the prospective study consisted of cDNA or gDNA derived from T cells, B-cell-depleted T cells, or PBMCs. The dataset comprised deeply sampled blood TCRbeta repertoires from subjects exposed to, actively infected with, or recovered from COVID-19. The repertoires were made available in a free public database intended to serve as a resource for research on the immune response to SARS-CoV-2. The samples were drawn from the first 160 participants of the ongoing ImmuneRACE study and from 950 to 1,500 subjects provided by 6 global collaborators. Nearly every sample came with metadata listing a de-identified subject ID, COVID-19 status, age in years and sex. Where HLA class I and class II types were available, the types were taken from metadata supplied by the sample provider, not from assay-based typing. General study outcomes and caveats: The amount of clinical and demographic metadata varied by source and participant and was provided uncurated.

Notes on this clone: What antigen it recognizes has not been identified. No clone much larger than this one lies a single base away; base qualities are absent.

TCRbeta CDR3 regions were amplified from genomic DNA by means of the immunoSEQ Assay, a bias-controlled multiplex PCR. In the source study's methods: The number of nucleated cells in each sample was estimated by amplification of reference gene primers within the assay. To quantify the absolute abundance of each unique TCRbeta CDR3 rearrangement, sequence reads were collapsed and filtered. For each sample, productive Simpson clonality was calculated as the square root of Simpson's diversity index over productive rearrangements. TCRdb stores this immuneACCESS table with in-frame sequences only. Part of the clones is absent; in the studies checked, under half of the shortfall reflects unresolved V genes, and no reason is known for the rest. D and trimming come from the DNA, and the V and J calls and clone size come from that table. This sample has over 90,000 clones in its table, and over 65% of those were observed once. In total, the top ten clones hold around 12% of the sample.

The collaborating institutions used their own protocols to collect whole blood in K2EDTA tubes. Collaborator samples were shipped for TCRbeta analysis as frozen whole blood, isolated PBMCs, or DNA extracted from either sample type. The CDR3 covers 14 residues, taking in both the cysteine and the phenylalanine. The retained sequence is limited to the CDR3, 42 bases, with the frame set at the first base. Trimming takes 0 bases from V and 6 bases from J, and the germline ends sit 12 bases apart. Reading the germline V gene (reference sequence) gives CDR1 GTSNPN and CDR2 SVGIG. Material for sequencing was peripheral blood. The chain couples TRBV30 to TRBJ1-5, and possibly TRBD1, on 5 matching bases. This clonotype was sampled from a human donor in a cohort sampled during active COVID-19. The CDR3 is CAWSVPGQGQPQHF. The DNA is TGTGCCTGGAGTGTGCCCGGGCAGGGTCAGCCCCAGCATTTT.